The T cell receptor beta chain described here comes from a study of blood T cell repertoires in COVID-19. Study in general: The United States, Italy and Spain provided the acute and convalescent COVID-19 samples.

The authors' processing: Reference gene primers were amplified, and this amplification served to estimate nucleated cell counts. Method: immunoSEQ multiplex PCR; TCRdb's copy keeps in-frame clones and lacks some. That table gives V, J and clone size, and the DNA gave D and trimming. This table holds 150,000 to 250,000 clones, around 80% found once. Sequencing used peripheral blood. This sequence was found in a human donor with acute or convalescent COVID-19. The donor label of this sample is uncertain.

The CDR3 loop is CASSLPPGYGYTF. CDR3 coding DNA: TGTGCCAGCAGTCTCCCCCCCGGCTATGGCTACACCTTC. This sequence joins TRBV12-3 or TRBV12-4 and TRBJ1-2; D is uncertain. Trimming shortened V by 5 bases and J by 4 bases, and 11 bases separated the two germline ends. This CDR3 has 13 residues.